These T cell receptor beta chains were read from a single sample in a study of regulatory T cells in long-lasting Graves disease. MiXCR was run by TCRdb on the multiplex PCR reads, yielding one entry per CDR3 protein. The sample has 400,000 to 500,000 distinct CDR3 sequences; about 20% are singletons. Specimen: peripheral blood mononuclear cells (PBMCs), collected when the disease was refractory, from a patient treated with antithyroid drugs. These receptors were collected from a female donor with Graves disease. The CDR3 runs from the conserved cysteine through the conserved F or W. Fields, in order: V gene, D gene, J gene, clone size, CDR3 protein, CDR3 DNA. The D gene is left open where the match is weak. Clone sizes are given selectively: once, few, many, or a class where the clone is expanded.

>TRBV14|NA|TRBJ1-2|few
CASSQGLRGNYTF
TGTGCCAGCAGCCAAGGCCTAAGGGGGAACTACACCTTC
>TRBV28|NA|TRBJ1-5|many
CASSLSGLEPQHF
TGTGCCAGCAGTTTATCAGGGCTGGAGCCCCAGCATTTT
>TRBV5-5|NA|TRBJ1-4|few
CASSLQGARDEKLFF
TGTGCCAGCAGCTTGCAAGGGGCACGGGATGAAAAACTGTTTTTT
>TRBV3-1|NA|TRBJ2-7|many
CASSQVGKQYF
TGTGCCAGCAGCCAAGTAGGGAAGCAGTACTTC
>TRBV3-1|TRBD2|TRBJ2-7|many
CASSHTGLAGIDEQYF
TGTGCCAGCAGCCACACGGGACTAGCGGGAATCGACGAGCAGTACTTC
>TRBV6-1|TRBD1|TRBJ1-2|many
CASSNPGQGYTF
TGTGCCAGCAGTAACCCGGGACAGGGCTACACCTTC
>TRBV5-1|TRBD1|TRBJ1-2|many
CASSSGQDYGYTF
TGCGCCAGCAGCTCCGGACAGGACTATGGCTACACCTTC
>TRBV28|NA|TRBJ2-7|NA
CASSLIRDGSPYEQYF
TGTGCCAGCAGTTTAATCCGGGACGGCAGCCCCTACGAGCAGTACTTC
>TRBV29-1|NA|TRBJ2-2|NA
CSVALGAAGELFF
TGCAGCGTTGCCCTGGGAGCAGCCGGGGAGCTGTTTTTT
>TRBV7-9|NA|TRBJ1-1|few
CASSYLVSTEAFF
TGTGCCAGCAGCTACCTCGTGAGCACTGAAGCTTTCTTT
>TRBV7-9|NA|TRBJ2-5|NA
CASSSEGSRQETQYF
TGTGCCAGCAGCTCTGAGGGATCCCGACAAGAGACCCAGTACTTC
>TRBV5-4|TRBD1|TRBJ2-7|NA
CASSLKRSGGYEQYF
TGTGCCAGCAGCTTGAAACGATCAGGGGGCTACGAGCAGTACTTC
>TRBV20-1|NA|TRBJ1-5|NA
CSARGGRDLEPQHF
TGCAGTGCTAGGGGGGGACGCGATTTGGAGCCCCAGCATTTT
>TRBV7-2|TRBD2|TRBJ2-7|many
CASSSGLAGAYEQYF
TGTGCCAGCAGCTCAGGACTAGCGGGAGCCTACGAGCAGTACTTC
>TRBV7-8|TRBD1|TRBJ1-4|once
CASSFGEGAREKLFF
TGTGCCAGCAGCTTCGGCGAGGGGGCGCGGGAAAAACTGTTTTTT
>TRBV28|TRBD2|TRBJ2-2|few
CASRLAGASGELFF
TGTGCCTCCCGACTAGCGGGAGCTTCCGGGGAGCTGTTTTTT
>TRBV30|NA|TRBJ2-1|NA
CAWTVGSNEQFF
TGTGCCTGGACCGTCGGTAGCAATGAGCAGTTCTTC
>TRBV6-5|NA|TRBJ1-1|NA
CASSSSGDLRSQAFF
TGTGCCAGCAGTTCATCCGGAGACTTACGATCTCAAGCTTTCTTT
>TRBV5-1|NA|TRBJ2-2|once
CAGSLTTGELFF
TGCGCCGGCAGCTTAACTACCGGGGAGCTGTTTTTT
>TRBV15|TRBD2|TRBJ2-7|many
CATSRHNIPGRGEQYF
TGTGCCACCAGCAGACACAATATCCCAGGGAGGGGCGAGCAGTACTTC
>TRBV28|TRBD1|TRBJ1-2|many
CASSLPFRTGVGYTF
TGTGCCAGCAGTTTACCCTTCAGGACAGGGGTGGGCTACACCTTC
>TRBV12-3/TRBV12-4|NA|TRBJ2-7|many
CASSHEGYEQYF
TGTGCCAGCAGTCACGAAGGGTACGAGCAGTACTTC
>TRBV7-8|NA|TRBJ1-4|many
CASSSPEGKEKLFF
TGTGCCAGCAGCTCCCCCGAAGGAAAGGAAAAACTGTTTTTT
>TRBV7-2|NA|TRBJ1-4|NA
CASSLNRVATNEKLFF
TGTGCCAGCAGCTTAAACAGGGTGGCAACTAATGAAAAACTGTTTTTT
>TRBV27|NA|TRBJ2-5|few
CASSFLRTQETQYF
TGTGCCAGCAGTTTTTTGCGGACTCAAGAGACCCAGTACTTC
>TRBV15|TRBD1|TRBJ1-2|few
CATSRSQGVGYTF
TGTGCCACCAGCAGATCACAGGGGGTTGGCTACACCTTC
>TRBV5-4|NA|TRBJ1-1|few
CASRRLGEGTEAFF
TGTGCCAGCAGGCGGTTAGGGGAGGGCACTGAAGCTTTCTTT
>TRBV7-6|NA|TRBJ2-7|many
CASSSYEGYEQYF
TGTGCCAGCAGCTCGTATGAGGGCTACGAGCAGTACTTC
>TRBV20-1|TRBD1|TRBJ2-7|many
CSASGRTGQEYGYEQYF
TGCAGTGCCTCCGGGCGGACGGGACAGGAGTACGGCTACGAGCAGTACTTC
>TRBV27|NA|TRBJ1-2|few
CASSSHDGYGYTF
TGTGCCAGCAGTTCCCATGACGGGTATGGCTACACCTTC
>TRBV13|TRBD1|TRBJ1-1|few
CASSLWGQMNTEAFF
TGTGCCAGCAGCTTATGGGGACAGATGAACACTGAAGCTTTCTTT
>TRBV27|NA|TRBJ2-7|many
CASSYGKGSDEQYF
TGTGCCAGCAGTTATGGGAAGGGTTCCGACGAGCAGTACTTC
>TRBV28|NA|TRBJ2-5|many
CASSLIEETQYF
TGTGCCAGCAGTTTAATCGAGGAGACCCAGTACTTC
>TRBV9|NA|TRBJ1-5|many
CASSVEGSQPQHF
TGTGCCAGCAGCGTCGAGGGGAGTCAGCCCCAGCATTTT
>TRBV12-3/TRBV12-4|TRBD2|TRBJ2-5|many
CASSPRAGVLETQYF
TGTGCCAGCAGTCCCAGAGCGGGAGTGTTGGAGACCCAGTACTTC
>TRBV28|NA|TRBJ2-5|many
CASSFTDRAQETQYF
TGTGCCAGCAGTTTTACGGACCGCGCCCAAGAGACCCAGTACTTC